This T cell receptor beta chain derives from a study of blood T cell repertoires in COVID-19. Assay: immunoSEQ multiplex PCR; the TCRdb copy retains only in-frame clones and omits some. The top ten clones hold around 3% of a sample with roughly 340,000 clones, roughly 90% of them seen once. Germline lookup yields CDR1 SGHVS and CDR2 FNYEAQ. The CDR3 length is 19 residues. J was trimmed by 0 bases and V by 5 bases; bases with no gene match: 15. Sequenced: peripheral blood. The source of this sequence is a woman in her twenties or thirties with COVID-19, enrolled during active disease. The rearrangement joins TRBV7-6 to TRBJ2-3; 9 bases fit TRBD2. The CDR3 DNA follows: TGTGCCAGCAGCCCGGGTATAGCGGGAGCCTCTTATAGCACAGATACGCAGTATTTT. Translating gives CASSPGIAGASYSTDTQYF.